This passage covers 21 T cell receptor beta chains from one sample sequenced in a study of beta chain features in type 1 diabetes (dated by TCRdb to 2016 to 2018). Libraries were made using the immunoSEQ multiplex PCR assay. The High Capacity cDNA Reverse Transcription Kit was used to reverse transcribe all of the isolated RNA, meaning that expressed TCRB transcripts were what got sequenced. TCRdb re-hosts the immuneACCESS table, in-frame sequences only. Its copies lack some clones; in the studies checked, an unresolved V gene accounts for under half of them, and the cause for the rest is not known. This sample gives approximately 600,000 clones in total; around 12% of them show up just once. The ten largest clones capture more than 0.1% of the sample. What the study reported, not specific to this receptor: Type 1 diabetes patients showed a moderate but significant shortening of TCRB CDR3 length in all four CD4+ subsets.

Their antigens remain unidentified. The sequencing input was naive CD4+ T cells from blood. The sample's cell subset or site label, in plain terms: true naive CD4+ T cells. The receptors originated from a man younger than 40 with type 1 diabetes.

In its sample, this clone was seen a few times. V and J are TRBV5-4 and TRBJ2-3; tentative D call: TRBD1 (6 bases). The CDR3 is 14 residues long. V was clipped by 1 base and J by 5 bases, with 11 bases between them. Germline V gene lookup returns CDR1 SGHNT and CDR2 YYREEE (reference sequence). The DNA for the CDR3 is TGTGCCAGCAGCTTGTGGGACATTAAAGATACGCAGTATTTT. Its protein product is CASSLWDIKDTQYF.

This clone was recorded a few times. The chain links TRBV10-1 to TRBJ2-3, with 7 bases matching TRBD2. The germline gives CDR1 WNHNN, CDR2 SYGVQD (reference sequence). CDR3 length: 13 residues. V shed 6 bases and J 6 bases; nucleotides not matched to a gene: 6. The CDR3 protein is CASRSSGDDTQYF. The DNA for the CDR3 is TGCGCCAGCAGATCTAGCGGCGACGATACGCAGTATTTT.

This clone was seen a few times. V usage is TRBV29-1 and J usage is TRBJ2-2; 9 bases match TRBD2. Trimming at V came to 6 bases and at J to 5 bases, leaving 10 bases not matched to a gene. CDR1 and CDR2 from the germline V gene are SQVTM and ANQGSEA. The CDR3 sequence is 15 residues long. This chain's CDR3 is CSVRQAGGRTGELFF. CDR3 nucleotides: TGCAGCGTCCGGCAGGCGGGGGGGCGGACCGGGGAGCTGTTTTTT.

The rearrangement joins TRBV7-9 to TRBJ1-5; no firm D call. Germline V gene data show CDR1 as SEHNR and CDR2 as FQNEAQ (reference sequence). Trimming cost V 5 bases and J 7 bases, with 15 bases left between them. This CDR3 is built from 14 residues. CDR3 sequence reads: CASSPRTGEQPQHF. DNA of the CDR3: TGTGCCAGCAGCCCCCGGACGGGAGAGCAGCCCCAGCATTTT.

CDR3 residues: CASSLSVRNYGYTF. CDR3 nucleotides: TGTGCCAGCAGCTTGAGTGTCAGGAACTATGGCTACACCTTC. This chain links TRBV5-4 with TRBJ1-2; the D is unclear. CDR3 size: 14 residues. With 1 base removed from V and 2 bases from J, the gap between germline ends came to 9 bases. Germline V CDR1 and CDR2: SGHNT, YYREEE (reference sequence).

The V gene is TRBV28, the J gene TRBJ2-5, with 8 bases matching TRBD2. The CDR3 spans 14 residues. V lost 4 bases and J lost 10; bases outside the gene matches: 11. Germline CDR1 and CDR2: MDHEN and SYDVKM. The CDR3 loop reads CASSSPVIAGRQYF. In DNA, the CDR3 is TGTGCCAGCAGTTCCCCGGTGATAGCGGGGCGCCAGTACTTC.

Worth noting for this clone: Other nucleotide sequences in the sample specify the same CDR3. V is TRBV5-1 and J is TRBJ1-4; no firm D call. The CDR3 has 14 residues. Germline CDR1 SGHRS, CDR2 YFSETQ. Trimming cost V 0 bases and J 1 base, with 4 bases left between them. The CDR3 DNA follows: TGCGCCAGCAGCTTGGAGGGAACTAATGAAAAACTGTTTTTT. Protein product: CASSLEGTNEKLFF.

The chain is built from TRBV29-1 and TRBJ1-1; perhaps TRBD1 as D (5 bases). V lost 5 bases to trimming and J lost 5 bases, with 18 bases between them. This CDR3 region has 14 residues. Germline loops: CDR1 SQVTM, CDR2 ANQGSEA. CDR3 nucleotides: TGCAGCGTTTCCTCTGGATTGGGGGTAACTGAAGCTTTCTTT. It codes for CSVSSGLGVTEAFF.

The chain is built from TRBV7-8 and TRBJ1-1, with 7 nucleotides matching TRBD1. Germline assignment: CDR1 SGHVS and CDR2 FQNEAQ. Trimming took 5 bases from V and 1 from J; bases not matched to a gene: 10. The CDR3 loop spans 16 amino acids. The CDR3 DNA is TGTGCCAGCAGCACCGGAGCAGGGGGGGAGAACACTGAAGCTTTCTTT. This encodes CASSTGAGGENTEAFF.

This clone appeared a few times. Within the sample, other DNA sequences also encode this same CDR3. The rearrangement links TRBV19 to TRBJ1-1, with D uncertain. The CDR3 runs 14 residues. Germline CDR1 LNHDA, CDR2 SQIVND (reference sequence). V was pared by 2 bases and J by 0 bases, with 7 bases between. The DNA of the CDR3 is TGTGCCAGTAGTATACCACAGATGAACACTGAAGCTTTCTTT. It specifies CASSIPQMNTEAFF.

The chain employs TRBV7-2 and TRBJ2-3; 8 nucleotides match TRBD2. Germline V gene lookup returns CDR1 SGHTA and CDR2 FQGNSA. The ends lost 5 bases at V and 2 bases at J; junction bases unmatched: 6. The CDR3 is 15 amino acids. Written as DNA, the CDR3 is TGTGCCAGCAGCCCCGGGGGGGCCGACACAGATACGCAGTATTTT. This codes for CASSPGGADTDTQYF.

The sample holds a few counts of this clone. This rearrangement joins TRBV5-1 to TRBJ2-1; D not resolved. The CDR3 extends over 13 amino acids. Trimming took off 1 base at V and 5 bases at J, with 7 bases between the two ends. Germline V gene lookup returns CDR1 SGHRS and CDR2 YFSETQ. CDR3 nucleotides: TGCGCCAGCAGCTTGTTGCGTAACAATGAGCAGTTCTTC. Translated, it gives CASSLLRNNEQFF.

On this clone itself: The junction and the germline gene differ at one end; a read error may be behind it. The chain has TRBV7-8 and TRBJ2-6; D is perhaps TRBD1 (5 bases). The CDR3 runs 16 residues. Germline V gives CDR1 SGHVS, CDR2 FQNEAQ. CDR3 nucleotides: TGTGCCAGCAGCCCTACCTTGAGCTCTGGGGCCAACGTCCCGACTTTC. Translating it yields CASSPTLSSGANVPTF.

The V gene is TRBV7-2, the J gene TRBJ1-2; 7 bases agree with TRBD1. Germline assignment: CDR1 SGHTA and CDR2 FQGNSA. The CDR3 loop spans 14 amino acids. With V trimmed by 6 bases and J by 0 bases, 4 bases remained unmatched. In DNA, the CDR3 is TGTGCCAGCAGTCCCGGACAGGCTAACTATGGCTACACCTTC. Translated, it gives CASSPGQANYGYTF.

This chain joins TRBV7-9 and TRBJ2-1; a weak D match, TRBD2 (7 bases). V lost 5 bases and J 6 bases, leaving 17 bases between the germline ends. CDR1 is SEHNR and CDR2 is FQNEAQ in the germline V gene (reference sequence). CDR3 size: 15 residues. The chain's CDR3 is CASSPPAGALNEQFF. The CDR3 DNA sequence: TGTGCCAGCAGCCCCCCGGCGGGGGCCCTCAATGAGCAGTTCTTC.

The rearrangement uses TRBV18 and TRBJ1-5; a weak D match, TRBD1 (6 bases). The germline CDR1 and CDR2 sequences are KGHSH and LQKENI. The length of the CDR3 is 15 residues. Deletions cut 3 bases from V and 5 bases from J, with 14 bases between. The CDR3 DNA reads TGTGCCAGCTCACCTTCAGGGGTTACCCATCAGCCCCAGCATTTT. Protein product: CASSPSGVTHQPQHF.

This clone occurred a few times. The sample has other DNA sequences that encode this CDR3 too. The chain has TRBV28 and TRBJ2-7; D is uncertain. Germline CDR1 and CDR2: MDHEN and SYDVKM. The CDR3 sequence is 10 residues long. V was pared by 6 bases and J by 5 bases, with 5 bases between. The CDR3 bases are TGTGCCAGCAGAGGGAACGAGCAGTACTTC. Its translation is CASRGNEQYF.

The chain couples TRBV5-4 to TRBJ2-7, with TRBD1 identical over 9 bases. J was trimmed by 3 bases and V by 0 bases; bases with no gene match: 4. This CDR3 has 15 residues. Germline V gene lookup returns CDR1 SGHNT and CDR2 YYREEE (reference sequence). CDR3: CASSLAGQGLYEQYF. DNA of the CDR3: TGTGCCAGCAGCTTGGCGGGACAGGGACTCTACGAGCAGTACTTC.

V is TRBV6-1 and J is TRBJ2-5, with a weak D call TRBD2 (6 bases). V lost 2 bases, J lost 1 base, and 14 bases lay in between. This CDR3 region has 16 residues. Looked up from germline, CDR1 is MNHNS and CDR2 is SASEGT. CDR3 nucleotide sequence: TGTGCCAGCAGTGAACTCGCGGGCGGGGTCCAAGAGACCCAGTACTTC. Amino acid sequence: CASSELAGGVQETQYF.

This clone was recorded a few times. The rearrangement links TRBV15 to TRBJ2-1; 7 nucleotides match TRBD1. With 0 bases clipped from V and 2 bases from J, the junction kept 4 bases outside the gene matches. Germline lookup yields CDR1 LNHNV and CDR2 YYDKDF (reference sequence). The CDR3 consists of 16 residues. The CDR3 region is CATSRDPDRAYNEQFF. DNA for the CDR3: TGTGCCACCAGCAGAGATCCCGACAGGGCCTACAATGAGCAGTTCTTC.

This clone showed up many times. The CDR3 is CASTPNTGNTIYF. In DNA, the CDR3 is TGTGCCAGCACTCCCAATACCGGAAACACCATATATTTT. The V call is TRBV13, the J call TRBJ1-3, with D uncertain. The CDR3 extends over 13 amino acids. V was pared by 7 bases and J by 4 bases, with 11 bases between. Germline V gene sequence: CDR1 PRHDT, CDR2 FYEKMQ (reference sequence).